Listed below are T cell receptor beta chains from one sample, sequenced in a study of human T cells and chemical hapten exposure. One entry per CDR3 protein results from TCRdb running MiXCR on the RACE reads. The table has approximately 400,000 distinct CDR3 sequences, approximately 5.1% seen once. Specimen: whole blood, collected in connection with sensitization to the hapten diphenylcyclopropenone (DPC). The receptors originated from a woman aged 45-65 years with alopecia areata. Some clones in this sample may be carry-over from other donors' samples. The CDR3 runs from the conserved cysteine through the conserved F or W. The D gene is left open where the match is weak. Clone size appears in some rows only: once, few, many, or a class for an expanded clone.

j_call clone_size d_call v_call cdr3_nt cdr3_aa
TRBJ2-1 many TRBD2 TRBV6-2/TRBV6-3 TGTGCCAGCAGTGGGGGGGTATCCTACAATGAGCAGTTCTTC CASSGGVSYNEQFF
TRBJ1-1 few - TRBV6-2/TRBV6-3 TGTGCCAGCAGTTCCCCCCCCCTGGACACTGAAGCTTTCTTT CASSSPPLDTEAFF
TRBJ2-4 many - TRBV3-1 TGTGCCAGCAGCCAAGACCCGTCCGGAAACATTCAGTACTTC CASSQDPSGNIQYF
TRBJ2-3 - - TRBV7-2 TGTGCCAGCAGCTTAGACGGGAAGATCACAGATACGCAGTATTTT CASSLDGKITDTQYF
TRBJ2-3 - - TRBV7-9 TGTGCCAGCAGCTCCCCAGGAGGGAGGTTCGGGGATACGCAGTATTTT CASSSPGGRFGDTQYF
TRBJ2-1 many TRBD1 TRBV29-1 TGCAGCGCTGACAGGGGTGGCAATGAGCAGTTCTTC CSADRGGNEQFF
TRBJ2-7 many - TRBV10-3 TGTGCCATCAGTGAGTCTGGTCCGCGGGGGCAGTACTTC CAISESGPRGQYF
TRBJ1-1 - - TRBV5-1 TGCGCCAGCAGCCCCTGGACAAGCGAAAACACTGAAGCTTTCTTT CASSPWTSENTEAFF
TRBJ2-1 few TRBD2 TRBV18 TGTGCCAGCTCACTAAAAGGACTAGCTAGATCCTACAATGAGCAGTTCTTC CASSLKGLARSYNEQFF
TRBJ2-3 - - TRBV4-3 TGCGCCAGCAGCCAAGATGGGCAGATTAGCACAGATACGCAGTATTTT CASSQDGQISTDTQYF
TRBJ2-5 - - TRBV9 TGTGCCAGCAGCCCTGGGATGGGCGACCAAGAGACCCAGTACTTC CASSPGMGDQETQYF
TRBJ2-6 many - TRBV20-1 TGCAGTGCTAGAGATCACGGGGCAGGGGCCAACGTCCTGACTTTC CSARDHGAGANVLTF
TRBJ2-6 few - TRBV2 TGTGCCAGCTCGATCACAGGGACCCTCTCTGGGGCCAACGTCCTGACTTTC CASSITGTLSGANVLTF
TRBJ2-3 - - TRBV7-2 TGTGCCAGCAGCCCCGATGGGACCGGCACAGATACGCAGTATTTT CASSPDGTGTDTQYF
TRBJ1-5 - TRBD1 TRBV6-5 TGTGCCAGCAGGGCCCTGACAGGGGGCAATCAGCCCCAGCATTTT CASRALTGGNQPQHF
TRBJ1-3 few - TRBV7-9 TGTGCCAGCAACTTCGAGGGGAGGGACACCATATATTTT CASNFEGRDTIYF
TRBJ1-5 few - TRBV12-3/TRBV12-4 TGTGCCAGCAGTTTAGCTACAGGACAGCCGATGCATTTT CASSLATGQPMHF
TRBJ1-1 few TRBD1 TRBV12-3/TRBV12-4 TGTGCCAGCGGACAGGGCACTGAAGCTTTCTTT CASGQGTEAFF
TRBJ1-4 few - TRBV29-1 TGCAGCGTTGTTGGGCGGCAGAGGGAAAAACTGTTTTTT CSVVGRQREKLFF
TRBJ1-2 - - TRBV27 TGTGCCAGCAGCCTAAACGCCGCGACTATTGGCTACACCTTC CASSLNAATIGYTF
TRBJ1-6 few TRBD1 TRBV6-5 TGTGCCAGCAGTTACTCGACAAGGACAGGGTATAATTCACCCCTCCACTTT CASSYSTRTGYNSPLHF
TRBJ1-1 - - TRBV3-1 TGTGCCAGTAGAAAGGGGGGAGCCACTGAAGCTTTCTTT CASRKGGATEAFF
TRBJ2-2 few - TRBV18 TGTGCCAGCTCACCACTTCCGAACACCGGGGAGCTGTTTTTT CASSPLPNTGELFF
TRBJ1-2 few - TRBV29-1 TGCAGCGTTGAACGTAGGGAGGCCTATGGCTACACCTTC CSVERREAYGYTF
TRBJ2-2 many - TRBV6-2/TRBV6-3 TGTGCCAGCAGTTGGACGGTCAGCACCGGGGAGCTGTTTTTT CASSWTVSTGELFF
TRBJ1-2 few TRBD1 TRBV6-2/TRBV6-3 TGTGCCAGCCGGGACAGGGATTTTGGCTACACCTTC CASRDRDFGYTF
TRBJ2-3 many - TRBV12-3/TRBV12-4 TGTGCCAGCAGTTCCTTCCTCCTCGTATCAAGCACAGATACGCAGTATTTT CASSSFLLVSSTDTQYF
TRBJ1-5 few TRBD1 TRBV6-2/TRBV6-3 TGTGCCAGCAGTTACCCCAGGCAGGGGGTTCGTCAGCCCCAGCATTTT CASSYPRQGVRQPQHF
TRBJ2-1 many - TRBV4-2 TGTGCCAGCAGCCAAGAAGGGGGGGTCACCTACAATGAGCAGTTCTTC CASSQEGGVTYNEQFF
TRBJ1-1 many - TRBV5-1 TGCGCCAGCAGCTTGGACGGCACTGAAGCTTTCTTT CASSLDGTEAFF
TRBJ1-2 many - TRBV4-3 TGCGCCAGCAGCCAAGAGATCCAACAGCGGTACTATGGCTACACCTTC CASSQEIQQRYYGYTF
TRBJ2-3 - - TRBV6-2/TRBV6-3 TGTGCCAGCAGACCGACAGGGAGGCATGGGCCCGCTGGATTGTATACGCAGTATTTT CASRPTGRHGPAGLYTQYF
TRBJ1-1 many - TRBV4-2 TGTGCCAGCAGCCAAGTCGACCTGAACACTGAAGCTTTCTTT CASSQVDLNTEAFF
TRBJ2-7 few TRBD2 TRBV12-3/TRBV12-4 TGTGCCAGCAGTTCCCACGGACTAGCGGGAGGCGAGCAGTACTTC CASSSHGLAGGEQYF
TRBJ2-3 many - TRBV10-3 TGTGCCATCAGTGAGTCGGCGGATACGCAGTATTTT CAISESADTQYF
TRBJ1-2 - TRBD1 TRBV7-9 TGTGCCAGCAGCACCGGACAGGGACCTAACTATGGCTACACCTTC CASSTGQGPNYGYTF
TRBJ2-7 many TRBD1 TRBV6-5 TGTGCCAGCAGCTGGGGACAGGCGTCTTCCTACGAGCAGTACTTC CASSWGQASSYEQYF
TRBJ2-1 few - TRBV6-2/TRBV6-3 TGTGCCAGCAGTTATTCCGGGTTGAATGAGCAGTTCTTC CASSYSGLNEQFF
TRBJ1-1 many TRBD1 TRBV7-8 TGTGCCAGCAGCCCCGGGACAGGGGCCGAAGCTTTCTTT CASSPGTGAEAFF
TRBJ1-1 - TRBD1 TRBV6-6 TGTGCCAGCGGCTGGACAGGGGGGGGAACTGAAGCTTTCTTT CASGWTGGGTEAFF
TRBJ1-2 - - TRBV4-1 TGCGCCAGCAGCCAAGACGGGGGCGTCTATGGCTACACCTTC CASSQDGGVYGYTF
TRBJ1-5 - - TRBV6-2/TRBV6-3 TGTGCCAGCAGTTACTCGACGGCGGGGAATCAGCCCCAGCATTTT CASSYSTAGNQPQHF
TRBJ2-7 many - TRBV7-9 TGTGCCAGCAGCGCTCCGGGTCCCAACTACGAGCAGTACTTC CASSAPGPNYEQYF
TRBJ2-1 many TRBD2 TRBV5-1 TGCGCCAGCAGCTTGGAACTAGCGGCCTACAATGAGCAGTTCTTC CASSLELAAYNEQFF